A selection of T cell receptor beta chains follows, all from one sample in a study of beta chain features in type 1 diabetes. The data were produced by immunoSEQ multiplex PCR, yet TCRdb's version contains in-frame clones alone and is incomplete. The table lists around 120,000 clones, approximately 15% of them singletons. Sequencing was carried out using central memory CD4+ T cells from blood. Every receptor here comes from a man aged 18 to 30 with type 1 diabetes. Each CDR3 is given with its conserved first and last residue. Fields, in order: CDR3 protein, V gene, J gene.

CDR3 protein: CASSLDLDRVYGYTF
V gene: TRBV7-2
J gene: TRBJ1-2

CDR3 protein: CASSVERNTEAFF
V gene: TRBV9
J gene: TRBJ1-1

CDR3 protein: CASSLGGGANVLTF
V gene: TRBV5-4
J gene: TRBJ2-6

CDR3 protein: CASSPGTGSDTQYF
V gene: TRBV7-3
J gene: TRBJ2-3

CDR3 protein: CASSMGTDTQYF
V gene: TRBV18
J gene: TRBJ2-3

CDR3 protein: CAWRGKTEAFF
V gene: TRBV30
J gene: TRBJ1-1

CDR3 protein: CASSLDLSYNEQFF
V gene: TRBV5-1
J gene: TRBJ2-1

CDR3 protein: CASSGSSGVIGNEQFF
V gene: TRBV9
J gene: TRBJ2-1

CDR3 protein: CASSQLAGGPYEQYF
V gene: TRBV4-2
J gene: TRBJ2-7

CDR3 protein: CAIRGQNRDNEQFF
V gene: TRBV10-3
J gene: TRBJ2-1

CDR3 protein: CASSLGLGLYGYTF
V gene: TRBV7-2
J gene: TRBJ1-2

CDR3 protein: CASSLNRGSMDKNIQYF
V gene: TRBV23-1
J gene: TRBJ2-4

CDR3 protein: CASSPAGTSMNTQYF
V gene: TRBV7-3
J gene: TRBJ2-3

CDR3 protein: CASGGQGDGYTF
V gene: TRBV23-1
J gene: TRBJ1-2

CDR3 protein: CASSTRASGSGYEQYF
V gene: TRBV4-2
J gene: TRBJ2-7

CDR3 protein: CASSKRGGVGTQYF
V gene: TRBV2
J gene: TRBJ2-5

CDR3 protein: CASSLEAGPQETQYF
V gene: TRBV5-1
J gene: TRBJ2-5

CDR3 protein: CASNPLQNTDTQYF
V gene: TRBV6-1
J gene: TRBJ2-3

CDR3 protein: CASSLSSGRADTQYF
V gene: TRBV7-9
J gene: TRBJ2-3

CDR3 protein: CASSSPTGRSEQFF
V gene: TRBV28
J gene: TRBJ2-1

CDR3 protein: CASHIAYGELFF
V gene: TRBV7-9
J gene: TRBJ2-2

CDR3 protein: CSVLRGTSF
V gene: TRBV29-1
J gene: TRBJ1-2

CDR3 protein: CASSPVVGYTF
V gene: TRBV7-9
J gene: TRBJ1-2

CDR3 protein: CASPQGGYEQYF
V gene: TRBV23-1
J gene: TRBJ2-7

CDR3 protein: CASSNRQGHIQYF
V gene: TRBV5-6
J gene: TRBJ2-4

CDR3 protein: CASSLTAPGSGTDTQYF
V gene: TRBV7-3
J gene: TRBJ2-3

CDR3 protein: CASSWTAQGISPLHF
V gene: TRBV28
J gene: TRBJ1-6

CDR3 protein: CASSQGMDLDGNTIYF
V gene: TRBV14
J gene: TRBJ1-3

CDR3 protein: CASSQGVVGLQREETQYF
V gene: TRBV4-1
J gene: TRBJ2-5

CDR3 protein: CASSLRTDLGTGELFF
V gene: TRBV5-1
J gene: TRBJ2-2

CDR3 protein: CAWSVGRGQDTQYF
V gene: TRBV30
J gene: TRBJ2-3

CDR3 protein: CAIRPSKSGTGELFF
V gene: TRBV10-3
J gene: TRBJ2-2

CDR3 protein: CASSFGRFSYEQYF
V gene: TRBV7-9
J gene: TRBJ2-7

CDR3 protein: CASSFGGMRNTEAFF
V gene: TRBV7-9
J gene: TRBJ1-1

CDR3 protein: CSVEEGMNTEAFF
V gene: TRBV29-1
J gene: TRBJ1-1

CDR3 protein: CAWISRGAGNTEAFF
V gene: TRBV30
J gene: TRBJ1-1

CDR3 protein: CASSSRLAGGWNTQYF
V gene: TRBV6-5
J gene: TRBJ2-3

CDR3 protein: CAAGLDSGNTIYF
V gene: TRBV10-3
J gene: TRBJ1-3

CDR3 protein: CSVEMGFNEQFF
V gene: TRBV29-1
J gene: TRBJ2-1

CDR3 protein: CATEGSGTDTQYF
V gene: TRBV10-3
J gene: TRBJ2-3

CDR3 protein: CASRKWRGTSGDNEQFF
V gene: TRBV14
J gene: TRBJ2-1

CDR3 protein: CATREGGRTEAFF
V gene: TRBV5-1
J gene: TRBJ1-1

CDR3 protein: CASSLNPISSYNEQFF
V gene: TRBV7-3
J gene: TRBJ2-1